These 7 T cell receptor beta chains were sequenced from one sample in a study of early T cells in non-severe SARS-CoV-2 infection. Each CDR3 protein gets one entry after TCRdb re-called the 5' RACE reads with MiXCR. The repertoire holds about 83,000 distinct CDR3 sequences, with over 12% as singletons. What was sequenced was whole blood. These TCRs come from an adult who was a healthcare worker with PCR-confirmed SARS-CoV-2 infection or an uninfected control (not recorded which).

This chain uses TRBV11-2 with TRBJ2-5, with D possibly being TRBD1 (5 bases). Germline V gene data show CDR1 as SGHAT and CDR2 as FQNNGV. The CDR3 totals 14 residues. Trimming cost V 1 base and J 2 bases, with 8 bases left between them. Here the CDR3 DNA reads TGTGCCAGCAGCTTAGGACAGTTACAAGAGACCCAGTACTTC. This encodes CASSLGQLQETQYF.

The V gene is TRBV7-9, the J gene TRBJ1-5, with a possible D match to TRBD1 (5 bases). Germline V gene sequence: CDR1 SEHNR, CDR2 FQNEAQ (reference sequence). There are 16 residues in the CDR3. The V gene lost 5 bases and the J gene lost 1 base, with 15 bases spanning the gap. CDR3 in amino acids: CASSATGTVSNQPQHF. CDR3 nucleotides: TGTGCCAGCAGCGCGACCGGGACGGTGAGCAATCAGCCCCAGCATTTT. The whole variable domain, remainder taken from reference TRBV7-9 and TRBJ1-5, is DTGVSQNPRHKITKRGQNVTFRCDPISEHNRLYWYRQTLGQGPEFLTYFQNEAQLEKSRLLSDRFSAERPKGSFSTLEIQRTEQGDSAMYLCASSATGTVSNQPQHFGDGTRLSIL.

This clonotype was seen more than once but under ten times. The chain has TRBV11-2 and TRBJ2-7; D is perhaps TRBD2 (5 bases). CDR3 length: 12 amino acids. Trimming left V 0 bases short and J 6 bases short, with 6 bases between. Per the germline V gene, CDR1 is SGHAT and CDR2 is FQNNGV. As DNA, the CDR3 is TGTGCCAGCAGCTTAGATCGGGGCGAGCAGTACTTC. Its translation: CASSLDRGEQYF. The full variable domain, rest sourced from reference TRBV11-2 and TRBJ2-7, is EAGVAQSPRYKIIEKRQSVAFWCNPISGHATLYWYQQILGQGPKLLIQFQNNGVVDDSQLPKDRFSAERLKGVDSTLKIQPAKLEDSAVYLCASSLDRGEQYFGPGTRLTVT.

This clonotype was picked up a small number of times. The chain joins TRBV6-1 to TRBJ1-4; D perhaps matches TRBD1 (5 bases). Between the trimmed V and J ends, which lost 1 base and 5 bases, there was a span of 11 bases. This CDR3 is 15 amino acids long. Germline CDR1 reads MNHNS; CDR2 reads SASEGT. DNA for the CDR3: TGTGCCAGCAGTGAAGGGGGACGCATAAATGAAAAACTGTTTTTT. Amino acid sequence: CASSEGGRINEKLFF.

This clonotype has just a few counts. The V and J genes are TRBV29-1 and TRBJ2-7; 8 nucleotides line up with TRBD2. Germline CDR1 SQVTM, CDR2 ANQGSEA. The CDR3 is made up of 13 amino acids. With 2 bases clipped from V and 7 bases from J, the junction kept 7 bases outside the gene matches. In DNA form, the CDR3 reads TGCAGCGTTGAATTGCGGGGGGCGCAAGAGCAGTACTTC. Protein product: CSVELRGAQEQYF.

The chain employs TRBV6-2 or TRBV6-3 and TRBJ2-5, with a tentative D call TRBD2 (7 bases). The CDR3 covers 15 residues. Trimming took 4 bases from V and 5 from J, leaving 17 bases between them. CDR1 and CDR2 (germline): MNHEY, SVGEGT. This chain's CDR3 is CASSLGGAARETQYF. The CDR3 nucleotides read TGTGCCAGCAGTTTGGGGGGGGCGGCCCGGGAGACCCAGTACTTC.

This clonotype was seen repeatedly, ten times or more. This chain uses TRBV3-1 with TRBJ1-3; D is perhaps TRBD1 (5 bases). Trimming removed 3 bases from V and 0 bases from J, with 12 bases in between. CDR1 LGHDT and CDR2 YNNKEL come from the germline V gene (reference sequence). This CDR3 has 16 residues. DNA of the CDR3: TGTGCCAGCAGCCACGGGACCGATAGCTCTGGAAACACCATATATTTT. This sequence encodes CASSHGTDSSGNTIYF.